This T cell receptor beta chain was recovered during a study of molecular identifiers for immune sequencing clone quantification. Study outcomes and limitations: Sizes of clones that are highly expanded could be underestimated (if identical TCR molecules share a barcode).

Remarks on this clonotype: What it recognizes is unknown.

Trimming pared 8 bases from V and 3 bases from J, leaving 22 bases between. Germline V lookup: CDR1 DFQATT, CDR2 SNEGSKA (reference sequence). The CDR3 extends over 15 amino acids. TCRdb called the PCR reads again in MiXCR, with one record for every CDR3 protein. The sample records about 97,000 distinct CDR3 sequences, 35% being singletons. For naive CD8 T cells, sorting used the CD8+CD4-CCR7+CD45RA+ phenotype. The sample comprised naive CD8+ T cells from blood, with Jurkat cell RNA spiked in. The subset was: FACS-sorted CD8+CD4-CCR7+CD45RA+ naive T cells. The receptor was derived from a human donor in good health. Some libraries in this study had Jurkat cell RNA spiked in. The V and J genes are TRBV20-1 and TRBJ2-5, with TRBD2 as a possible D gene (5 bases). The CDR3: CSHYGGPSNKETQYF. The CDR3 region has the DNA TGCAGTCATTACGGCGGGCCATCGAACAAAGAGACCCAGTACTTC.